Listed below are T cell receptor beta chains from one sample, sequenced in a study of T cell changes during pregnancy in multiple sclerosis. TCRdb keeps only in-frame clones here, not all; method: immunoSEQ multiplex PCR. This sample has about 53,000 clones, with 90% found just once. The starting material was CD8+ T cells from peripheral blood mononuclear cells, obtained before pregnancy. These receptor sequences come from a female donor with multiple sclerosis, enrolled in a pregnancy study. The CDR3 runs from the conserved cysteine through the conserved F or W. D genes are given only for firm matches. Size values are once, few and many counts, or a class for expanded clones, and some rows have none.

>TRBV6-1|TRBJ2-7|many|TRBD1
TGTGCCAGCAATTCCCTCGGGACAGGGGTAGAGCAGTACTTC
CASNSLGTGVEQYF
>TRBV9|TRBJ2-7|.|.
TGTGCCAGCAGCGTTTCCGGGGGGCCCTCCTACGAGCAGTACTTC
CASSVSGGPSYEQYF
>TRBV7-7|TRBJ2-5|.|TRBD2
TGTGCCAGCAGCGCCGGGACTAGCGGCCAAGAGACCCAGTACTTC
CASSAGTSGQETQYF
>TRBV4-1|TRBJ1-2|.|.
TGCGCCAGCAGCCAAGGGGAGAACGGCTACACCTTC
CASSQGENGYTF
>TRBV5-6|TRBJ2-4|.|.
TGTGCCAGCAGCTCGGGGAGTAGCGTGACCTCCCCATTC
CASSSGSSVTSPF
>TRBV6-1|TRBJ2-5|.|TRBD2
TGTGCCAGCAGTGACAGCGGGGGGGGGACCCAGTACTTC
CASSDSGGGTQYF
>TRBV11-2|TRBJ2-5|.|.
TGTGCCAGCACCTCTGGGGGCCTTGGGGAGACCCAGTACTTC
CASTSGGLGETQYF
>TRBV10-3|TRBJ2-2|.|TRBD1
TGTGCCATCGGGGACAGGGGTGACACCGGGGAGCTGTTTTTT
CAIGDRGDTGELFF
>TRBV25-1|TRBJ1-5|.|.
TGTGCCAGCAGTGAGGCGGGCGGGATAAATCAGCCCCAGCATTTT
CASSEAGGINQPQHF
>TRBV19|TRBJ1-2|.|TRBD1
TGTGCCAGTAGCCCTTTGGACAGGGCAAACTATGGCTACACCTTC
CASSPLDRANYGYTF
>TRBV2|TRBJ2-2|.|.
TGTGCCAGCATGTCCCCCGCGGTGGGGGCCACCGGGGAGCTGTTTTTT
CASMSPAVGATGELFF
>TRBV7-8|TRBJ1-6|once|.
TGTGCCAGCAGCCCACAAGAGAGGAGCTCCTATAATTCACCCCTCCACTTT
CASSPQERSSYNSPLHF
>TRBV19|TRBJ2-2|.|.
TGTGCCAGTCGTCCTACAGTTGGCACCGGGGAGCTGTTTTTT
CASRPTVGTGELFF
>TRBV19|TRBJ1-5|.|TRBD1
TGTGCCAGTAGCTCCGTCTTTTCAGGGGGCCTTAATCAGCCCCAGCATTTT
CASSSVFSGGLNQPQHF
>TRBV7-9|TRBJ2-1|.|TRBD2
TGTGCCAGCAGCTTCAGCGGGGGGGCCTACAATGAGCAGTTCTTC
CASSFSGGAYNEQFF
>TRBV6-5|TRBJ2-7|.|TRBD1
TGTGCCAGCAGGAACAGGGGAGCGTCCTACGAGCAGTACTTC
CASRNRGASYEQYF
>TRBV15|TRBJ2-5|.|TRBD1
TGTGCCACGAGTGTAGGACAGGGGTCAGAAGAGACCCAGTACTTC
CATSVGQGSEETQYF
>TRBV12-5|TRBJ1-1|.|.
TGTGCTAGTGGTCCCGGGGGGGCCACTGAAGCTTTCTTT
CASGPGGATEAFF
>TRBV19|TRBJ2-7|.|.
TGTGCCAGTAGTCCGCGATTGTATTACGAGCAGTACTTC
CASSPRLYYEQYF
>TRBV6-7|TRBJ1-4|.|.
TGTGCCAGCAGCCCCATCGGGGATACTAATGAAAAACTGTTTTTT
CASSPIGDTNEKLFF
>TRBV7-7|TRBJ2-1|.|.
TGTGCCAGCAGCTTAGAATTTCCTCACAATGAGCAGTTCTTC
CASSLEFPHNEQFF
>TRBV9|TRBJ1-2|.|TRBD1
TGTGCCAGCAGCGTAGGACAGGGAAACTATGGCTACACCTTC
CASSVGQGNYGYTF
>TRBV2|TRBJ2-3|.|TRBD2
TGTGCCAGCAGTGCCATCGGACTAGCGATTCGCACAGATACGCAGTATTTT
CASSAIGLAIRTDTQYF
>TRBV6-5|TRBJ1-2|few|TRBD1
TGTGCCAGCAGTTCCGGGACAGGGCTCACTAACTATGGCTACACCTTC
CASSSGTGLTNYGYTF
>TRBV7-6|TRBJ2-5|.|.
TGTGCCAGCAGCCCTCTTCCCGGGTCCGACCAAGAGACCCAGTACTTC
CASSPLPGSDQETQYF